This T cell receptor (beta chain) was identified in a study of response to subunit inactivated influenza vaccine. General study findings and limits: The authors suggested that every seasonal influenza vaccination recruits few new T cells.

The ends were cut back, 3 bases at V and 3 bases at J, with 16 bases in the middle. The V gene's germline CDR1 is SGHKS and CDR2 YYEKEE (reference sequence). There are 16 residues in the CDR3. TCRdb analysed the RT-PCR reads with MiXCR anew, one entry per CDR3 protein. The sample shows about 190,000 distinct CDR3 sequences, about an eighth of them seen only once. Notes on this clonotype: Its antigen is unidentified.

V usage is TRBV5-5 and J usage is TRBJ2-1; TRBD1 might be the D (7 bases). The receptor was isolated from a man over 45 who received an inactivated influenza vaccine. The source was CD8+ T cells sorted from PBMCs, collected roughly 5 days after vaccination. The CDR3 DNA follows: TGTGCCAGCAGCTCCAGGGGGAGGACCGACTACAATGAGCAGTTCTTC. Amino acid sequence: CASSSRGRTDYNEQFF.